This T cell receptor (beta chain) was sequenced during a study of T cell responses to AZD1222 COVID-19 vaccine. Study-level results: Seropositive at baseline were only a handful of AZD1222 recipients. Possibly, clonal diversity was underestimated; donors were largely white British and included more females. Distributed over spike, vaccine-associated CD4 TCRs predominated at 160-218 and 743-854.

Points on this clone: Antigen specificity is unknown.

TCRdb's table, derived via immunoSEQ multiplex PCR, lists solely in-frame clones and lacks some. The repertoire consists of over 150,000 clones, with about nine tenths occurring once and the leading ten covering approximately 3.7%. Per the germline V gene, CDR1 is LGHDT and CDR2 is YNNKEL (reference sequence). V was trimmed by 0 bases and J by 8 bases, leaving 4 bases between them. The CDR3 is 12 amino acids. The chain couples TRBV3-1 (or the pseudogene TRBV3-2) to TRBJ1-4; D is undetermined. Here the sequenced sample was peripheral blood, taken 28 days after the second AZD1222 dose. The TCR sequence derives from an adult who received the AZD1222 COVID-19 vaccine. CDR3 sequence reads: CASSQEGEKLFF. The CDR3 region has the DNA TGTGCCAGCAGCCAAGAAGGGGAAAAACTGTTTTTT.